The T cell receptor (beta chain) under discussion was sequenced for a study of cytomegalovirus exposure and HLA in healthy donors. The overall study: Of the donors genotyped, several hundred in all, less than 90% fell in the Caucasian-associated ancestry cluster. Findings and caveats of the study: A prior analysis recorded that most TCR beta V segments were productive about 87% or about 30% of the time. The study dropped some indistinguishable V segments, TRBV6-2 and TRBV6-3 among them.

Healthy bone marrow donors formed the donor group. The trim removed 3 bases at V and 0 bases at J, leaving 9 bases unmatched. Germline V gives CDR1 SGHRS, CDR2 YFSETQ. This CDR3 is 18 amino acids long. As for this clone: Its matching antigen is unknown.

PCR amplification relied on 60 Vbeta primers (plus 13 Jbeta primers). The method was immunoSEQ multiplex PCR; TCRdb's version includes in-frame clones alone and lacks a portion of them. The data contain over 120,000 clones, about 84% of them seen just once; the ten biggest clones take up around 2.5%. The sample consisted of PBMCs. This TCR was sampled from a woman younger than 35 in good health and CMV-seropositive. This chain links TRBV5-1 with TRBJ1-4; 9 nucleotides align to TRBD1. The CDR3 DNA follows: TGCGCCAGCAGCTGGGGGACAGGGTCAACCTCAACTAATGAAAAACTGTTTTTT. Protein product: CASSWGTGSTSTNEKLFF.